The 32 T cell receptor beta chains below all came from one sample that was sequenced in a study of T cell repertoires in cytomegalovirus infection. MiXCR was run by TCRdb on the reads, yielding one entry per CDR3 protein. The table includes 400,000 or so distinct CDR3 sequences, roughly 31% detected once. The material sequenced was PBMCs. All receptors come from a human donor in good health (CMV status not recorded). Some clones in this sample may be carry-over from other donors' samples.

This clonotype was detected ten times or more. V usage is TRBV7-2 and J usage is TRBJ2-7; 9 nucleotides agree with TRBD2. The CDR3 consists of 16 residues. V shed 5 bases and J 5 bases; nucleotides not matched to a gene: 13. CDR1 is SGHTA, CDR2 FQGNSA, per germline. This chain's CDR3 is CASSRDQLAGLDEQYF. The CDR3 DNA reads TGTGCCAGCAGCCGTGACCAACTAGCGGGCTTGGACGAGCAGTACTTC.

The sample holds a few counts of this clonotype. The CDR3 here is CASSLDSGQPLHF. CDR3 DNA: TGTGCCAGCAGCTTAGATTCCGGACAACCCCTCCACTTT. The chain employs TRBV11-3 and TRBJ1-6, with D possibly TRBD1 on 5 matching bases. The germline gives CDR1 SGHNT, CDR2 YENEEA. This CDR3 is built from 13 residues. V gave up 0 bases and J gave up 12 bases, with 9 bases separating them.

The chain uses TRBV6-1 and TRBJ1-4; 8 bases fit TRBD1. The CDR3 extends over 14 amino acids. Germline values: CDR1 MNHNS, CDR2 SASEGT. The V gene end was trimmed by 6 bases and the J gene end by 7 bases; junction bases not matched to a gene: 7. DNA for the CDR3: TGTGCCAGCAGATTAGGACAGGGTGGTGAAAAACTGTTTTTT. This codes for CASRLGQGGEKLFF.

The CDR3 here is CASSWAAAYEQYF. The CDR3 DNA is TGTGCCAGCAGCTGGGCGGCTGCCTACGAGCAGTACTTC. The chain uses TRBV12-3 or TRBV12-4 and TRBJ2-7; D remains ambiguous. This CDR3 has 13 residues. V lost 6 bases and J lost 2, with 11 bases in between.

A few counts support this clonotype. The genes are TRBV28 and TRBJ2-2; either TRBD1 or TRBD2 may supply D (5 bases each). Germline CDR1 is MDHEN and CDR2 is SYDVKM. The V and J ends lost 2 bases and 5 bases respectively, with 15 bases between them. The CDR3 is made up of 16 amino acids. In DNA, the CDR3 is TGTGCCAGCAGTTTAGGGGGTCGGCTACCAACCGGGGAGCTGTTTTTT. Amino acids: CASSLGGRLPTGELFF.

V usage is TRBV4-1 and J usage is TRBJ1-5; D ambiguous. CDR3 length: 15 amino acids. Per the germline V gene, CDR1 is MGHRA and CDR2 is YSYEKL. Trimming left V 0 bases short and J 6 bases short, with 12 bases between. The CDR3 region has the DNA TGCGCCAGCAGCCAAGATCGCCGGTCGGGTCAGCCCCAGCATTTT. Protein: CASSQDRRSGQPQHF.

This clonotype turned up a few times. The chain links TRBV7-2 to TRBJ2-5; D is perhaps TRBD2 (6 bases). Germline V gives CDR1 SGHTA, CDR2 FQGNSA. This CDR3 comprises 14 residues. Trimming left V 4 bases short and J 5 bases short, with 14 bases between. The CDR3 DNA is TGTGCCAGCAGCTCCGCATCGGGGGTGGAGACCCAGTACTTC. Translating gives CASSSASGVETQYF.

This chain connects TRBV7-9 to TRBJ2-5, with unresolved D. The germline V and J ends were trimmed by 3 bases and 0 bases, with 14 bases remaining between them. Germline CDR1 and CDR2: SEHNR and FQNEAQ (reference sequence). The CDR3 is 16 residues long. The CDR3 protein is CASSFRTPLYQETQYF. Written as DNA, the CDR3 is TGTGCCAGCAGCTTTCGGACCCCATTGTACCAAGAGACCCAGTACTTC.

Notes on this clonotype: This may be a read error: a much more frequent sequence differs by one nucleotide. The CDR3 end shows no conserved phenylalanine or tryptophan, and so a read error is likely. The CDR3 coding sequence is TGTGCCAGCAGTGAAGCGCAGGGAGAAGAGACCCAGTACTTA. This sequence encodes CASSEAQGEETQYL. This chain links TRBV6-1 with TRBJ2-5, with D perhaps assigned TRBD1 or TRBD2 (5 bases each). This CDR3 spans 14 amino acids. Germline V lookup: CDR1 MNHNS, CDR2 SASEGT. Trimming pared 0 bases from V and 3 bases from J, leaving 8 bases between.

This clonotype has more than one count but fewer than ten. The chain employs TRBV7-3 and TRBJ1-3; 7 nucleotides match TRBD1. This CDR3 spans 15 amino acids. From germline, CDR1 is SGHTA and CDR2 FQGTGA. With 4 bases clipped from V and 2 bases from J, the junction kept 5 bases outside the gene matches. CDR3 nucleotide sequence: TGTGCCAGCAGCTCAACAGGGGCTGCTGGAAACACCATATATTTT. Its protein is CASSSTGAAGNTIYF.

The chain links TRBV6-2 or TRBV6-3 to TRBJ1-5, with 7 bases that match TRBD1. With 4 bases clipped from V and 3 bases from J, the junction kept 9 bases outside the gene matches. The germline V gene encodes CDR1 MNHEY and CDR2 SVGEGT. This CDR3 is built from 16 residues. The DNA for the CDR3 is TGTGCCAGCAGTTCCATCGGACAGGACCTCAATCAGCCCCAGCATTTT. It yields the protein CASSSIGQDLNQPQHF.

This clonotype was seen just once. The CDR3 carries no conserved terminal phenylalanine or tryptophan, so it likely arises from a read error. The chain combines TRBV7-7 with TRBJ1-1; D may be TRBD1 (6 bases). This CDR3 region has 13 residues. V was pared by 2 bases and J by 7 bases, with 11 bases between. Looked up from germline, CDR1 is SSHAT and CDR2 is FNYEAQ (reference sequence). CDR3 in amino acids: CASSLREGGEAFC. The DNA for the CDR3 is TGTGCCAGCAGCTTAAGGGAAGGGGGTGAAGCTTTCTGT.

CDR3 residues: CASKGGQGALSNQPQHF. CDR3 coding DNA: TGTGCCAGCAAGGGGGGACAGGGGGCTCTGAGCAATCAGCCCCAGCATTTT. The chain recombines TRBV6-1 with TRBJ1-5, with TRBD1 identical over 12 bases. Losses at the gene ends were 7 bases for V and 1 base for J; bases not matched to a gene: 8. This CDR3 region has 17 residues. The V gene's germline CDR1 is MNHNS and CDR2 SASEGT.

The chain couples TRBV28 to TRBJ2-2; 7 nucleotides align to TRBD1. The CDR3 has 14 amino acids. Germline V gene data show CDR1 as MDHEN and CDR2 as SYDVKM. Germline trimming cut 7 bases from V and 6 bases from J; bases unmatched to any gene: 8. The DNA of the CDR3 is TGTGCCAGCATTGACTACAGGGGATCCGGGGAGCTGTTTTTT. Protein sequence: CASIDYRGSGELFF.

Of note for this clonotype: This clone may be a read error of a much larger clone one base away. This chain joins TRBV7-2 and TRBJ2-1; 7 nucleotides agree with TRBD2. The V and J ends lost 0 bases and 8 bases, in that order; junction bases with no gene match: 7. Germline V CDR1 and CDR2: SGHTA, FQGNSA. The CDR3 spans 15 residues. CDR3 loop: CTSSLAGPREDEQFF. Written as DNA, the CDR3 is TGTACCAGCAGCTTAGCGGGGCCCCGGGAGGATGAGCAGTTCTTC.

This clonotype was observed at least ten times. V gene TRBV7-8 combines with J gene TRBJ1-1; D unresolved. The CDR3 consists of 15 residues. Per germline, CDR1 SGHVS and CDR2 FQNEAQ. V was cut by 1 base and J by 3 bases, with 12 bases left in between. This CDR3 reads CASSLGRQTDTEAFF. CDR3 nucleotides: TGTGCCAGCAGCTTAGGGAGGCAAACGGACACTGAAGCTTTCTTT.

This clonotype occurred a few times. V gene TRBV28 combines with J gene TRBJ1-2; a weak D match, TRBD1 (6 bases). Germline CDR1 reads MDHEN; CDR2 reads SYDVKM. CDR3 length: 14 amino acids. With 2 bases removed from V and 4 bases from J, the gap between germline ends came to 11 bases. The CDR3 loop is CASSLPQGLYGYTF. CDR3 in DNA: TGTGCCAGCAGTTTACCACAGGGACTCTATGGCTACACCTTC.

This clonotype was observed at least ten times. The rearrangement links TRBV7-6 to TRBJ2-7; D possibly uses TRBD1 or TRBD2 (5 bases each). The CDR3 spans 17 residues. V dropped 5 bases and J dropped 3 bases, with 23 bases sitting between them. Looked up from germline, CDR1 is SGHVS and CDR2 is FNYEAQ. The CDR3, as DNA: TGTGCCAGCAGCCCCGACCCTGGGACGGACCTGTTCTACGAGCAGTACTTC. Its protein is CASSPDPGTDLFYEQYF.

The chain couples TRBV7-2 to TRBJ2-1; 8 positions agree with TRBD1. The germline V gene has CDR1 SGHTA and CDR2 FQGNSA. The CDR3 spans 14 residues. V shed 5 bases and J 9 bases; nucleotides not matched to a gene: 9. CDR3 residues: CASSPQGAGGEQFF. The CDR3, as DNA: TGTGCCAGCAGCCCCCAGGGGGCCGGCGGTGAGCAGTTCTTC.

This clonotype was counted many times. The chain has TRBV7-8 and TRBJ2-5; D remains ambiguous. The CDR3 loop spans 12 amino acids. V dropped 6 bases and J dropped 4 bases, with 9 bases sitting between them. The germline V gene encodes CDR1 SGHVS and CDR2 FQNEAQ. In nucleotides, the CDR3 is TGTGCCAGCAGTCGAGCCGCAGAGACCCAGTACTTC. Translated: CASSRAAETQYF.

CDR3 DNA: TGTGCCATCAGTGAGCACTACGAGCAGTACTTC. The encoded protein is CAISEHYEQYF. V usage is TRBV10-3 and J usage is TRBJ2-7, with D uncertain. The CDR3 loop spans 11 amino acids. Germline CDR1 is ENHRY and CDR2 is SYGVKD. The ends were cut back, 2 bases at V and 3 bases at J, with 2 bases in the middle.

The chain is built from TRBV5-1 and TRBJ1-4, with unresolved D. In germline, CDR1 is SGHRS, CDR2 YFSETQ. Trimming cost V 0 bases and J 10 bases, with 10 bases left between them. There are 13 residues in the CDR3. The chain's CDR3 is CASSLEGRGKLFF. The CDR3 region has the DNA TGCGCCAGCAGCTTGGAAGGGCGTGGAAAACTGTTTTTT.

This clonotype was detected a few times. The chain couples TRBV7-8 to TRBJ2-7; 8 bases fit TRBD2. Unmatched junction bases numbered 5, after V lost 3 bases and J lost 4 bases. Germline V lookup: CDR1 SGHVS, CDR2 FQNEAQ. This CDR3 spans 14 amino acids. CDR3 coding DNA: TGTGCCAGCAGCTTCGGGGGGGGGGGATACGAGCAGTACTTC. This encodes CASSFGGGGYEQYF.

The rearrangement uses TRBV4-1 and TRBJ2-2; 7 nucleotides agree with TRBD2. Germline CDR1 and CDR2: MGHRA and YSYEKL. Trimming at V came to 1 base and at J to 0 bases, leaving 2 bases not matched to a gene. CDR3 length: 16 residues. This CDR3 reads CASSQGEGANTGELFF. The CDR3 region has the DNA TGCGCCAGCAGCCAAGGGGAGGGAGCGAACACCGGGGAGCTGTTTTTT.

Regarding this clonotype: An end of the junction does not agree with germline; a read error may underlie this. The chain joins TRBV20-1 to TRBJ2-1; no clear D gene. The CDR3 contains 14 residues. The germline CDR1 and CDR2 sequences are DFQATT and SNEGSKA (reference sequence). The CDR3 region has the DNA TGCAGTGCTGAAGCTGCCAGCTCCTACAATGAGCATTTCTTC. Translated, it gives CSAEAASSYNEHFF.

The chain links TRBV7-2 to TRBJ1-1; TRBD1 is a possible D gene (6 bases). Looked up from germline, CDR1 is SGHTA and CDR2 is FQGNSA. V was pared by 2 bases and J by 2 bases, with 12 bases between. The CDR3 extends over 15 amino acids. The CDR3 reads CASSLTGTTNTEAFF. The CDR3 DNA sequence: TGTGCCAGCAGCTTAACCGGGACAACAAACACTGAAGCTTTCTTT.

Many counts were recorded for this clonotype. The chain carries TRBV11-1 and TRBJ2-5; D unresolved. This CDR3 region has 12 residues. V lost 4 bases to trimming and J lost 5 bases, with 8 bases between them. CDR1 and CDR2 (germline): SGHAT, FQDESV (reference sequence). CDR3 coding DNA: TGTGCCAGCAGCTCCATACGGGAGACCCAGTACTTC. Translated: CASSSIRETQYF.

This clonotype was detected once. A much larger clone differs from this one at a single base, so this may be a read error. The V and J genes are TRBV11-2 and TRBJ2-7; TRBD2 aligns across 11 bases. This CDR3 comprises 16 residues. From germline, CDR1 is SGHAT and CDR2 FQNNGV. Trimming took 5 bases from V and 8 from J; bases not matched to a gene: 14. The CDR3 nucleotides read TGTGCCAGCAGCCCAAGCGCTAGCGGGGGGCAATACAAGCAGTACTTC. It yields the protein CASSPSASGGQYKQYF.

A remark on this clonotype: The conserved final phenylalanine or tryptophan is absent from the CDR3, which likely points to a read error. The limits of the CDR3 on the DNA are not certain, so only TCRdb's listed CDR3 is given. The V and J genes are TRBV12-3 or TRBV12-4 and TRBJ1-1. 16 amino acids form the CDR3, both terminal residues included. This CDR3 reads CASSLVPTGLYAEAFL.

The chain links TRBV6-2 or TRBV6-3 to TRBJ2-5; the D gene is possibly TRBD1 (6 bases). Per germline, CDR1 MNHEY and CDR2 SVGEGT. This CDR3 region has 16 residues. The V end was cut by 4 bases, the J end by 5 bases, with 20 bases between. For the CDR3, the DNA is TGTGCCAGCAGTTCCCCAGTGGGGGCGCGTTGGGAGACCCAGTACTTC. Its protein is CASSSPVGARWETQYF.

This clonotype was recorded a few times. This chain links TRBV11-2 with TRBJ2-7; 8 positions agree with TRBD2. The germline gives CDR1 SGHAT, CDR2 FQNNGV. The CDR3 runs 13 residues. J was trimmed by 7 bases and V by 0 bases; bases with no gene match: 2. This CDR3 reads CASSLDSGGEQYF. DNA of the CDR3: TGTGCCAGCAGCTTAGATTCGGGAGGGGAGCAGTACTTC.

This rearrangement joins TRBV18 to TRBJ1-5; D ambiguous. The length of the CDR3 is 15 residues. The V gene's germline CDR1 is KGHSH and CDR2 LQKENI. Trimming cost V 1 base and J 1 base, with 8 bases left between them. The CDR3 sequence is CASSPQKGSNQPQHF. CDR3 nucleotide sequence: TGTGCCAGCTCACCACAGAAGGGAAGCAATCAGCCCCAGCATTTT.